This T cell receptor beta chain was observed in a study of blood T cells in healthy people across ages. For the second PCR, which ran for roughly 7 to 11 cycles, a sample-barcoded 5' primer and a J-beta primer mix were used. Each of the cDNA molecules was tagged by a template-switch adaptor with 12 random nucleotides. One entry per CDR3 protein results from TCRdb running MiXCR on the 5' RACE reads. The sample shows just under 750,000 distinct CDR3 sequences, 20% to 25% of them seen only once. Extractions gave at least 6 micrograms of total RNA per sample. This CDR3 has 14 residues. The germline gives CDR1 MDHEN, CDR2 SYDVKM. V gave up 6 bases and J gave up 8 bases, with 17 bases separating them.

This receptor was taken from an older man in good health. Material: blood. The genes are TRBV28 and TRBJ2-4, with D tentatively TRBD1 (6 bases). The CDR3 here is CASSSVGAGDIQYF. The CDR3 DNA follows: TGTGCCAGCAGCTCCGTTGGGGCAGGGGACATTCAGTACTTC. Variable domain in full (rest from reference TRBV28 and TRBJ2-4): DVKVTQSSRYLVKRTGEKVFLECVQDMDHENMFWYRQDPGLGLRLIYFSYDVKMKEKGDIPEGYSVSREKKERFSLILESASTNQTSMYLCASSSVGAGDIQYFGAGTRLSVL.